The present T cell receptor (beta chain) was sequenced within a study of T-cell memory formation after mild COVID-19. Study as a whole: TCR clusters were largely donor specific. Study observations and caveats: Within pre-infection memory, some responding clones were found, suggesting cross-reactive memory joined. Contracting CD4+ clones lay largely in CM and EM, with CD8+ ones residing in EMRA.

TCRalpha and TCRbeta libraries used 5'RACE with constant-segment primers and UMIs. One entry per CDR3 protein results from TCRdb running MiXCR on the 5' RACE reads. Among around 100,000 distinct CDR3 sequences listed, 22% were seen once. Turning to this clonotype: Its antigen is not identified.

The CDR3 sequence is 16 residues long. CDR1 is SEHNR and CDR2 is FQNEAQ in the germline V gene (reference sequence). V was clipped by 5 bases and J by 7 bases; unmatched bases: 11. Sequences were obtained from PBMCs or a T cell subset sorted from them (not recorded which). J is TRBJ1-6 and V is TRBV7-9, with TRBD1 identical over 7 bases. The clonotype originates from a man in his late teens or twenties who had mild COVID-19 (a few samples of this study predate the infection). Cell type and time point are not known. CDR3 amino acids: CASSGRQGQKNSPLHF. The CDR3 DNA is TGTGCCAGCAGCGGGAGACAGGGACAGAAAAATTCACCCCTCCACTTT.